Each of the 7 T cell receptor beta chains below was sequenced from the same sample in a study of CD8 T cells in ankylosing spondylitis (dated by TCRdb to 2016 to 2017). Receptors were amplified or captured by 5' RACE. The sequencing machine was an Illumina HiSeq 2500. TCRdb reprocessing: public reads trimmed at Q25 with fastp, clones called with MiXCR, in-frame beta chains kept. Each entry is one CDR3 protein sequence, shown with its most common DNA and genes. The sample profile shows nearly 350,000 distinct CDR3 sequences; approximately 15% of them were found once. The top ten hold around 0.99% of the sample. The sequenced sample consisted of blood, either unsorted or a sorted T cell fraction (not recorded which). Every receptor here comes from a male donor with ankylosing spondylitis or in good health (not recorded which).

This clonotype turned up a few times. V is TRBV11-2 and J is TRBJ2-7; D is unclear. The CDR3 sequence is 14 residues long. The germline gives CDR1 SGHAT, CDR2 FQNNGV. V shed 4 bases and J shed 1 base, with 11 bases lying between them. The DNA for the CDR3 is TGTGCCAGCAGCTCCCCAGGAAGGTCCTACGAGCAGTACTTC. Amino acids: CASSSPGRSYEQYF.

The table lists this clonotype with a few counts. This chain uses TRBV11-2 with TRBJ1-6; D is uncertain. This CDR3 comprises 13 residues. Germline CDR1 SGHAT, CDR2 FQNNGV. V was cut by 5 bases and J by 14 bases, with 16 bases left in between. The CDR3 DNA reads as TGTGCCAGCAGCACTACTACGGACCCGACCCTCCACTTT. Amino acids: CASSTTTDPTLHF.

This clonotype was observed many times. The genes are TRBV11-2 and TRBJ2-5; a weak D match, TRBD1 (5 bases). V lost 1 base and J 5 bases, leaving 8 bases between the germline ends. The CDR3 consists of 13 residues. Germline CDR1 SGHAT, CDR2 FQNNGV. CDR3 in DNA: TGTGCCAGCAGCTTAGGACAGAGGGAGACCCAGTACTTC. This sequence encodes CASSLGQRETQYF.

This clonotype was detected ten times or more. This chain connects TRBV5-1 to TRBJ1-3; the D is unclear. V dropped 4 bases and J dropped 0 bases, with 17 bases sitting between them. The CDR3 covers 17 residues. CDR1 SGHRS and CDR2 YFSETQ come from the germline V gene. The CDR3 sequence is CASSLQTTGYSGNTIYF. The CDR3, as DNA: TGCGCCAGCAGCCTACAAACGACGGGGTACTCTGGAAACACCATATATTTT.

J is TRBJ2-6 and V is TRBV13; D tentatively fits TRBD1 or TRBD2 (5 bases each). Germline assignment: CDR1 PRHDT and CDR2 FYEKMQ (reference sequence). This CDR3 contains 17 residues. V lost 3 bases and J 0 bases, leaving 12 bases between the germline ends. The CDR3 sequence: CASSFRDGSSGANVLTF. The CDR3 coding sequence is TGTGCCAGCAGCTTCCGGGACGGATCCTCTGGGGCCAACGTCCTGACTTTC.

The chain employs TRBV6-2 or TRBV6-3 and TRBJ2-1; D may be TRBD2 (5 bases). Trimming took off 5 bases at V and 8 bases at J, with 10 bases between the two ends. This CDR3 is 12 amino acids long. Germline V lookup: CDR1 MNHEY, CDR2 SVGEGT. CDR3 nucleotides: TGTGCCAGCAGTCCAAAGCGGTATGAGCAGTTCTTC. Translating it yields CASSPKRYEQFF.

CDR3 sequence (DNA): TGCGCCAGCAGCCAAAGATTTGTGAAGGACAGTAACAATGAGCAGTTCTTC. Protein sequence: CASSQRFVKDSNNEQFF. The chain links TRBV4-1 to TRBJ2-1; weak D call: TRBD1 (6 bases). The CDR3 totals 17 residues. V lost 2 bases, J lost 5 bases, and 19 bases lay in between. Germline lookup yields CDR1 MGHRA and CDR2 YSYEKL.